The sequence of this TCR beta chain was determined in a study of T cells after yellow fever vaccination. The overall study: Some fractions had low cell numbers, and these were prepared with SMART-Seq v4 Ultra Low Input.

Germline V gene lookup returns CDR1 SGHRS and CDR2 YFSETQ. The length of the CDR3 is 13 residues. The V and J ends lost 0 bases and 5 bases respectively, with 9 bases between them. This clonotype was recorded at least ten times. As yet, its antigen is unknown. Study conclusions and caveats: FACS-sorted repertoires could harbor abundant contaminating bulk-population clonotypes.

The 5'RACE template-switching step produced TCR cDNA and added a universal primer site and UMIs. TCRdb passed the 5' RACE reads through MiXCR, listing each CDR3 protein once. The table lists some 300,000 distinct CDR3 sequences, around 8.1% of them singletons. The starting material was PBMCs, obtained about 41 days after the first yellow fever vaccination. The rearrangement uses TRBV5-1 and TRBJ2-7; the D is unclear. This sequence originates from a man aged 18 to 30 who received the YFV17D yellow fever vaccine. The CDR3 is CASSLEIPDEQYF. DNA of the CDR3: TGCGCCAGCAGCTTGGAAATACCGGACGAGCAGTACTTC.